The 17 T cell receptor beta chains in this list originate from one sample, sequenced in a study of post-analysis software for immune sequencing data. Unique molecular identifiers had been added to the TCR beta cDNA libraries. In TCRdb, the PCR reads were re-called with MiXCR into one record per CDR3 protein. Seen here are some 690,000 distinct CDR3 sequences, approximately 60% observed once, and the top ten hold 11%. Study-wide findings and caveats: Roughly 5 TRBV segments, TRBV5-6, TRBV5-1 and TRBV20-1 among them, were found more frequent in patients than controls.

These receptors' antigens are unknown. The specimen was blood. Receptors were obtained from a girl between 2 and 10 years old with multiple sclerosis.

V gene TRBV9 combines with J gene TRBJ1-6, with D hard to call. Trimming cost V 1 base and J 7 bases, with 9 bases left between them. The CDR3 covers 14 residues. Per the germline V gene, CDR1 is SGDLS and CDR2 is YYNGEE. The CDR3 bases are TGTGCCAGCAGCGTAAGTTCGGGGAATTCACCCCTCCACTTT. It codes for CASSVSSGNSPLHF.

The V gene is TRBV10-2, the J gene TRBJ1-2, with D possibly TRBD1 on 6 matching bases. The V gene lost 2 bases and the J gene lost 5 bases, with 9 bases spanning the gap. Germline CDR1 and CDR2: WSHSY and SAAADI. The CDR3 is 13 amino acids. CDR3 DNA sequence: TGCGCCAGCAGTGAGAACAGGGAATATGGCTACACCTTC. This encodes CASSENREYGYTF.

The V and J genes are TRBV15 and TRBJ2-7; TRBD2 matches at 7 bases. Germline V gene sequence: CDR1 LNHNV, CDR2 YYDKDF (reference sequence). The CDR3 is 15 amino acids. The V segment lost 0 bases and the J segment 3 bases; nucleotides outside the gene matches: 5. The chain's CDR3 is CATSRDQAGVYEQYF. The CDR3 nucleotides are TGTGCCACCAGCAGAGATCAGGCGGGAGTCTACGAGCAGTACTTC.

CDR3 sequence: CASSVASGSPSTGELFF. In DNA, the CDR3 is TGTGCCAGCAGCGTAGCTAGCGGGAGCCCCAGCACCGGGGAGCTGTTTTTT. The chain has TRBV9 and TRBJ2-2; 10 bases map to TRBD2. The CDR3 consists of 17 residues. CDR1 is SGDLS and CDR2 is YYNGEE in the germline V gene. V trimming: 0 bases; J trimming: 4 bases; junction bases outside the gene matches: 6.

In its sample, this clonotype was seen many times. The rearrangement joins TRBV20-1 to TRBJ2-3; 8 nucleotides agree with TRBD2. Trimming cost V 5 bases and J 4 bases; bases outside gene matches: 14. There are 16 residues in the CDR3. CDR1 is DFQATT, CDR2 SNEGSKA, per germline (reference sequence). The CDR3 reads CSARTDLISGADTQYF. The CDR3 DNA follows: TGCAGTGCTCGAACCGATCTGATTAGCGGGGCAGATACGCAGTATTTT.

The V call is TRBV5-1, the J call TRBJ2-3; perhaps TRBD2 as D (6 bases). Germline V lookup: CDR1 SGHRS, CDR2 YFSETQ. Trimming stripped 4 bases from V and 5 bases from J, with 14 bases between. This CDR3 is 14 amino acids long. The CDR3 DNA is TGCGCCAGCAGCCCGGGACTGCCCGTAGATACGCAGTATTTT. Encoded protein: CASSPGLPVDTQYF.

This clonotype was found a few times. The chain uses TRBV7-2 and TRBJ2-3, with TRBD2 as a possible D gene (5 bases). In germline, CDR1 is SGHTA, CDR2 FQGNSA. This CDR3 has 13 residues. Trimming removed 4 bases at V and 6 bases at J, with 11 bases between. CDR3 region: CASSSRTGDTQYF. The DNA of the CDR3 is TGTGCCAGCAGCTCCCGAACGGGGGATACGCAGTATTTT.

V gene TRBV20-1 combines with J gene TRBJ2-3, with TRBD2 identical over 9 bases. V lost 3 bases and J lost 6; bases outside the gene matches: 7. Germline CDR1 and CDR2: DFQATT and SNEGSKA (reference sequence). CDR3 length: 14 amino acids. The CDR3, as DNA: TGCAGTGCTAGGCGTCTAGCGGGGCAGGATACGCAGTATTTT. Translated, it gives CSARRLAGQDTQYF.

There are a few counts of this clonotype. This chain links TRBV29-1 with TRBJ2-5; perhaps D is TRBD1 or TRBD2 (7 bases each). Germline-derived CDR1 and CDR2 are SQVTM and ANQGSEA. This CDR3 is 18 amino acids long. V was trimmed by 6 bases and J by 2 bases, leaving 28 bases between them. The CDR3 reads CSVRGTRGDSFIQETQYF. CDR3 in DNA: TGCAGCGTGCGGGGGACCCGTGGGGACAGCTTTATACAAGAGACCCAGTACTTC.

The chain uses TRBV29-1 and TRBJ1-2, with D maybe TRBD1 (5 bases). The CDR3 is made up of 16 amino acids. V lost 3 bases and J 0 bases, leaving 17 bases between the germline ends. In germline, CDR1 is SQVTM, CDR2 ANQGSEA. As DNA, the CDR3 is TGCAGCGTTGACTTTCGTTCGGGCAGGGCTAACTATGGCTACACCTTC. Translation: CSVDFRSGRANYGYTF.

This clonotype was counted between two and nine times. This chain joins TRBV11-3 and TRBJ2-1, with 7 nucleotides matching TRBD2. The V gene's germline CDR1 is SGHNT and CDR2 YENEEA. V gave up 5 bases and J gave up 4 bases; unmatched junction bases: 2. There are 13 residues in the CDR3. CDR3 protein: CASSSGEYNEQFF. For the CDR3, the DNA is TGTGCCAGCAGCAGCGGGGAGTACAATGAGCAGTTCTTC.

The V gene is TRBV6-5, the J gene TRBJ1-2, with TRBD1 identical over 8 bases. In germline, CDR1 is MNHEY, CDR2 SVGAGI. The CDR3 covers 16 residues. V was clipped by 0 bases and J by 3 bases; unmatched bases: 6. CDR3 region: CASSYSFPGGDYGYTF. The CDR3 DNA is TGTGCCAGCAGTTACTCGTTCCCAGGGGGCGACTATGGCTACACCTTC.

The chain combines TRBV28 with TRBJ2-1; no firm D call. Deletions cut 3 bases from V and 5 bases from J, with 11 bases between. Germline CDR1 is MDHEN and CDR2 is SYDVKM. The CDR3 totals 14 residues. CDR3 residues: CASSFSFRDNEQFF. The CDR3 DNA sequence: TGTGCCAGCAGTTTCTCGTTCCGGGACAATGAGCAGTTCTTC.

The chain is built from TRBV12-3 or TRBV12-4 and TRBJ2-1; the D gene is possibly TRBD2 (6 bases). Trimming stripped 6 bases from V and 10 bases from J, with 10 bases between. This CDR3 comprises 11 residues. CDR3 nucleotides: TGTGCCAGCAGCAGGCGGGGAGAGCAGTTCTTC. As protein: CASSRRGEQFF.

The chain uses TRBV5-1 and TRBJ2-1, with TRBD2 identical over 8 bases. V shed 4 bases and J 2 bases; nucleotides not matched to a gene: 11. The V gene's germline CDR1 is SGHRS and CDR2 YFSETQ. There are 17 residues in the CDR3. The CDR3 here is CASSIRPGTSTYNEQFF. The CDR3 DNA reads as TGCGCCAGCAGCATTCGGCCCGGGACTAGTACCTACAATGAGCAGTTCTTC.

The V and J genes are TRBV6-2 or TRBV6-3 and TRBJ1-5, with D possibly being TRBD1 (5 bases). Germline-derived CDR1 and CDR2 are MNHEY and SVGEGT. Between the trimmed V and J ends, which lost 8 bases and 9 bases, there was a span of 23 bases. The length of the CDR3 is 15 residues. In DNA form, the CDR3 reads TGTGCCAGCTCTCCTTCCGGGACGGGGGGTTGGCCCCAGCATTTT. Protein: CASSPSGTGGWPQHF.

This chain uses TRBV7-2 with TRBJ2-1, with 8 bases matching TRBD1. V was clipped by 6 bases and J by 8 bases; unmatched bases: 12. The germline gives CDR1 SGHTA, CDR2 FQGNSA. The CDR3 runs to 15 residues. The chain's CDR3 is CASSYESGQGYEQFF. CDR3 nucleotide sequence: TGTGCCAGCAGTTACGAATCCGGACAGGGCTATGAGCAGTTCTTC.